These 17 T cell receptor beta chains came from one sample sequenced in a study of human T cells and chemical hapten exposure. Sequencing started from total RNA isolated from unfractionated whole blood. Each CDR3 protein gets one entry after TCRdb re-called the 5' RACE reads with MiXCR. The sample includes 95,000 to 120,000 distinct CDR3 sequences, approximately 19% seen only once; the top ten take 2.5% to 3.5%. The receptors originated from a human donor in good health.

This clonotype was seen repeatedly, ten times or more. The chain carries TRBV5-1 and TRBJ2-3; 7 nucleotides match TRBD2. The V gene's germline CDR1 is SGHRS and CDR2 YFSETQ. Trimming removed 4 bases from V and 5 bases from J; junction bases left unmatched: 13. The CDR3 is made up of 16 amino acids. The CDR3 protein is CASSRSGGEGEDTQYF. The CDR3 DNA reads TGCGCCAGCAGCCGGTCGGGGGGAGAAGGAGAAGATACGCAGTATTTT.

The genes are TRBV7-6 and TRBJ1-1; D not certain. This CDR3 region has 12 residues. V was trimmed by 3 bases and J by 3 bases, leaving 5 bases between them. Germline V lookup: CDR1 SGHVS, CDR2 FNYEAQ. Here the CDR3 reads CASSFTYTEAFF. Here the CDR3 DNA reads TGTGCCAGCAGCTTCACCTACACTGAAGCTTTCTTT. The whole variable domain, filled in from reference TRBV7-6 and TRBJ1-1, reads GAGVSQSPRYKVTKRGQDVALRCDPISGHVSLYWYRQALGQGPEFLTYFNYEAQQDKSGLPNDRFSAERPEGSISTLTIQRTEQRDSAMYRCASSFTYTEAFFGQGTRLTVV.

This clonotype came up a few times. The CDR3 here is CASSLDRSTGELFF. The CDR3 DNA reads as TGTGCCAGCAGTCTCGACCGGAGCACCGGGGAGCTGTTTTTT. This chain uses TRBV6-5 with TRBJ2-2; D unclear. Looked up from germline, CDR1 is MNHEY and CDR2 is SVGAGI. The CDR3 length is 14 residues. V was cut by 5 bases and J by 4 bases, with 11 bases left in between.

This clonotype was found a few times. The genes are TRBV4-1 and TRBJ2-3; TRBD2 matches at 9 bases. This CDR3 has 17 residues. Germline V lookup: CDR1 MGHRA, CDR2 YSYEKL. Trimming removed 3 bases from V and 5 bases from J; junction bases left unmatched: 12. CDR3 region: CASSHPRRGRAKDTQYF. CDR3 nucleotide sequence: TGCGCCAGCAGCCATCCCCGGCGCGGGAGGGCCAAAGATACGCAGTATTTT.

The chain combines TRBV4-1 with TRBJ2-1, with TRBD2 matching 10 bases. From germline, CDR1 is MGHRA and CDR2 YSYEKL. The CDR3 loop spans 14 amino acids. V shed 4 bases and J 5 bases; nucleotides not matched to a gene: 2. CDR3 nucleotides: TGCGCCAGCAGCCTTGGGACTAGCGACAATGAGCAGTTCTTC. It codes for CASSLGTSDNEQFF.

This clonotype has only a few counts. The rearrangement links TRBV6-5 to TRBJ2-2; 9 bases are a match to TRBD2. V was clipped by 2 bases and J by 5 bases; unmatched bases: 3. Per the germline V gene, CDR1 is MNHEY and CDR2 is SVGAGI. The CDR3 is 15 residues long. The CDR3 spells CASSYVAGGTGELFF. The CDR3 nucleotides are TGTGCCAGCAGTTACGTTGCGGGAGGGACCGGGGAGCTGTTTTTT.

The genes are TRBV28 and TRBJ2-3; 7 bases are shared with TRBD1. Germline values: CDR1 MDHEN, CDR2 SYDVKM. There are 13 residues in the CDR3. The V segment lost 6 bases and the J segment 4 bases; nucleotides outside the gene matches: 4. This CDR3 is CASRRQGADTQYF. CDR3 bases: TGTGCCAGCAGGAGACAGGGTGCAGATACGCAGTATTTT.

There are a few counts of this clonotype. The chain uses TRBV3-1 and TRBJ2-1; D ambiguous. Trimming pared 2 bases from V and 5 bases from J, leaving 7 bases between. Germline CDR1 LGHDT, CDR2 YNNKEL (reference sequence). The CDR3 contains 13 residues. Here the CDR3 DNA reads TGTGCCAGCAGCCAAATGCGCCACAATGAGCAGTTCTTC. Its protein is CASSQMRHNEQFF.

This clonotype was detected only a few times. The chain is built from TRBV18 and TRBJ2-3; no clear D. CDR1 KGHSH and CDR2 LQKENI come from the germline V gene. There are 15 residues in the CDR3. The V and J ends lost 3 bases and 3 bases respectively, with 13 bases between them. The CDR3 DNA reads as TGTGCCAGCTCACCGAAAGGGTGGAGTACAGATACGCAGTATTTT. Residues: CASSPKGWSTDTQYF.

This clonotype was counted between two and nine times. The CDR3 protein is CASSPLAGGQGVEQFF. The CDR3 DNA reads as TGTGCCAGCAGTCCGTTAGCGGGAGGCCAGGGAGTTGAGCAGTTCTTC. The J gene is TRBJ2-1, the V gene TRBV6-1; 10 nucleotides agree with TRBD2. Germline lookup yields CDR1 MNHNS and CDR2 SASEGT. The CDR3 loop spans 16 amino acids. The V gene end was trimmed by 5 bases and the J gene end by 9 bases; junction bases not matched to a gene: 13.

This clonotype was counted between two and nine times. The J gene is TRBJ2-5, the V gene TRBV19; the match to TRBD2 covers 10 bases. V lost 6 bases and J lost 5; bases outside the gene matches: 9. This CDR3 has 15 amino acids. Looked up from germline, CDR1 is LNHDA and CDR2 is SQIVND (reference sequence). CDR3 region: CASSPGLATRETQYF. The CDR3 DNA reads TGTGCCAGTAGCCCGGGACTAGCGACGCGGGAGACCCAGTACTTC.

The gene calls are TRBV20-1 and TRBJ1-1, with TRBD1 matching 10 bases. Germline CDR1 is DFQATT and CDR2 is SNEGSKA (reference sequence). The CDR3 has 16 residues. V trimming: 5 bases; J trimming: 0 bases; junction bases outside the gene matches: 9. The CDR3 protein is CSAFHRDRGLNTEAFF. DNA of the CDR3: TGCAGTGCTTTCCACCGGGACAGGGGCCTGAACACTGAAGCTTTCTTT.

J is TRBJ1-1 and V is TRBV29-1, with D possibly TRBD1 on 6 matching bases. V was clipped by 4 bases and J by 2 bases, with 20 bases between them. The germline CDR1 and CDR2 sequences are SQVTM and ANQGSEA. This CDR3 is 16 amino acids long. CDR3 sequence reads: CSVARQGSPINTEAFF. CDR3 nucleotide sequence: TGCAGCGTTGCCAGGCAGGGGTCCCCAATTAACACTGAAGCTTTCTTT.

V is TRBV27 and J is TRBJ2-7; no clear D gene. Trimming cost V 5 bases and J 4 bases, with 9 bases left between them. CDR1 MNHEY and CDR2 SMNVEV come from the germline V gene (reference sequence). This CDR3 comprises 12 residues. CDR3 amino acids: CASSLDGYEQYF. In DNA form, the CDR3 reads TGTGCCAGCAGTCTCGACGGGTACGAGCAGTACTTC.

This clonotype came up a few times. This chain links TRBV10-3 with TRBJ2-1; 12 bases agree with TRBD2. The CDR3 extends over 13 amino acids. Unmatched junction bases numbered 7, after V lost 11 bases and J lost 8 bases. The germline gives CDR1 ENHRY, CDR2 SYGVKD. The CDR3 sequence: CASLAGGTDEQFF. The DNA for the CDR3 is TGTGCCTCACTAGCGGGAGGAACAGATGAGCAGTTCTTC.

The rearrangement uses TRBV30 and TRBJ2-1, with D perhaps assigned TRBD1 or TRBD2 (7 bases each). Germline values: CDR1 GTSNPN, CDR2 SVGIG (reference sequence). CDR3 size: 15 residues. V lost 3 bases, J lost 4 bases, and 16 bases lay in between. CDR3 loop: CAWRLGRGLYNEQFF. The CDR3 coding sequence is TGTGCCTGGAGGCTGGGGAGGGGGCTTTACAATGAGCAGTTCTTC.

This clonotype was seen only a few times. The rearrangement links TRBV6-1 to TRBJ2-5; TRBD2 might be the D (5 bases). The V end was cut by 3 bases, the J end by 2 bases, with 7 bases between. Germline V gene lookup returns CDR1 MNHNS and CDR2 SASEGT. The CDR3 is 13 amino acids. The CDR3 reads CASSDWEQETQYF. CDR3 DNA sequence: TGTGCCAGCAGTGATTGGGAGCAAGAGACCCAGTACTTC.